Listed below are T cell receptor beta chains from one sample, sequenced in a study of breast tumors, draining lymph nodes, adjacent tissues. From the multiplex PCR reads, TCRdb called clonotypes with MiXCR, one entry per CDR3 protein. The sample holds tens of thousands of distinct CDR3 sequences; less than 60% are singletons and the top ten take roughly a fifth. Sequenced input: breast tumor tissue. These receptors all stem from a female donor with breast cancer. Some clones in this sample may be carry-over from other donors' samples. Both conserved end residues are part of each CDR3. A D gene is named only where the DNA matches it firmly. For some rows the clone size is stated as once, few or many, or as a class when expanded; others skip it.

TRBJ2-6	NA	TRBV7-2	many	TGTGCCAGCAGCTTAGACGTGGGCTCTGGGGCCAACGTCCTGACTTTC	CASSLDVGSGANVLTF
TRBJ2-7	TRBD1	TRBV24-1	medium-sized	TGTGCCACCAGTGATGCCGGACAGGTCCTCCGACAAACCTACGAGCAGTACTTC	CATSDAGQVLRQTYEQYF
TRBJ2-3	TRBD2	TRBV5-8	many	TGTGCCAGCAGCCCCCCCCCTCCTCGACTAGCGGGGACCCCTGGCACAGATACGCAGTATTTT	CASSPPPPRLAGTPGTDTQYF
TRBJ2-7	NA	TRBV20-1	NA	TGCAGTGCTGCCCCGGGTGGCTCCTACGAGCAGTACTTC	CSAAPGGSYEQYF
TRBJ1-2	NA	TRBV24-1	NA	TGTGCCACCAGTGATAAGGGGAGAGGAAACTATGGCTACACCTTC	CATSDKGRGNYGYTF
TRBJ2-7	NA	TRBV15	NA	TGTGCCACCAGCAGAGATACTTACGAGCAGTACTTC	CATSRDTYEQYF
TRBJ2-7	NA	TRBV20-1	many	TGCAGTGCTACAGGGAGCGAGCAGTACTTC	CSATGSEQYF
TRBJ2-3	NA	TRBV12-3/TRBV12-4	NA	TGTGCCAGCAGCTTAGGAAGGAAAGGGGATACGCAGTATTTT	CASSLGRKGDTQYF
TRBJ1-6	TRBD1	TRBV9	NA	TGTGCCAGCACCCCCGGGACAGACAATTCACCCCTCCACTTT	CASTPGTDNSPLHF
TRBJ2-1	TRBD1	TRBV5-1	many	TGCGCCAGCAGCCCCCGGGACAGGGTGGCTAGTGAGCAGTTCTTC	CASSPRDRVASEQFF
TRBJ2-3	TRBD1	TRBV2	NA	TGTGCCAGCAGTGGCTACAGGGGGTCCACAGATACGCAGTATTTT	CASSGYRGSTDTQYF
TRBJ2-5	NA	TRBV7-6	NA	TGTGCCAGCAGCTCCGGGCGGCGGGAGACCCAGTACTTC	CASSSGRRETQYF